This passage covers 24 T cell receptor beta chains from one sample sequenced in a study of B cell selection in AIRE deficiency. Sorted regulatory T cells were CD4-positive, CD25-high and CD127-low or negative. Produced via immunoSEQ multiplex PCR; TCRdb's table is partial and in-frame only. This repertoire shows about 15,000 clones, just over 90% found once; its top ten account for 0.8% to 1.2%. Sequences were obtained from Tregs sorted from PBMCs. These receptors came from a human donor with AIRE deficiency.

This chain links TRBV28 with TRBJ1-6; D is uncertain. The V gene's germline CDR1 is MDHEN and CDR2 SYDVKM. The ends were cut back, 10 bases at V and 2 bases at J, with 9 bases in the middle. The CDR3 is made up of 13 amino acids. The CDR3, as DNA: TGTGCCACGCGTAGGCCCTATAATTCACCCCTCCACTTT. Its protein product is CATRRPYNSPLHF.

The J gene is TRBJ2-5, the V gene TRBV20-1, with no clear D. The CDR3 extends over 10 amino acids. Germline V gene data show CDR1 as DFQATT and CDR2 as SNEGSKA (reference sequence). The V gene lost 3 bases and the J gene lost 5 bases, with 4 bases spanning the gap. CDR3 sequence reads: CSASSETQYF. CDR3 DNA: TGCAGTGCTAGTAGCGAGACCCAGTACTTC.

The chain uses TRBV6-1 and TRBJ1-5; D gene unclear. The CDR3 has 13 amino acids. Per germline, CDR1 MNHNS and CDR2 SASEGT. V gave up 3 bases and J gave up 3 bases, with 6 bases separating them. CDR3 sequence reads: CASSDTLNQPQHF. The CDR3 region has the DNA TGTGCCAGCAGTGATACCCTCAATCAGCCCCAGCATTTT.

Notes on this clone: One end of the junction varies from germline; a read error may be responsible. The identical CDR3 is also encoded by other nucleotide sequences in the sample. The chain employs TRBV19 and TRBJ2-7; D gene uncertain. Germline values: CDR1 LNHDA, CDR2 SQIVND (reference sequence). The CDR3 covers 15 residues. For the CDR3, the DNA is TGCGCCAGTAGTATAGATGCGGAGCCCGCGGTAGAGCAGTACTTC. This encodes CASSIDAEPAVEQYF.

V and J are TRBV5-5 and TRBJ1-4, with D perhaps TRBD1 (6 bases). The CDR3 runs to 15 residues. V was pared by 1 base and J by 5 bases, with 12 bases between. CDR1 SGHKS and CDR2 YYEKEE come from the germline V gene (reference sequence). CDR3: CASSLFGTPNEKLFF. DNA for the CDR3: TGTGCCAGCAGCTTGTTTGGGACACCAAATGAAAAACTGTTTTTT.

The chain links TRBV7-7 to TRBJ2-7; 11 bases line up with TRBD1. The CDR3 is made up of 16 amino acids. CDR1 and CDR2 (germline): SSHAT, FNYEAQ (reference sequence). V gave up 0 bases and J gave up 7 bases; unmatched junction bases: 8. The CDR3 nucleotides are TGTGCCAGCAGCTTAGCGCCTGGACAGGGGGCCGGGGAGCAGTACTTC. Its translation: CASSLAPGQGAGEQYF.

The chain joins TRBV11-3 to TRBJ2-5; 8 nucleotides match TRBD2. V lost 3 bases to trimming and J lost 9 bases; unmatched junction nucleotides: 15. The CDR3 is 16 amino acids. Germline CDR1 reads SGHNT; CDR2 reads YENEEA. The CDR3 sequence is CASSFGPRSGSRPQYF. The CDR3 region has the DNA TGTGCCAGCAGCTTCGGACCCAGAAGCGGGAGCCGGCCCCAGTACTTC.

The chain uses TRBV14 and TRBJ2-5; no clear D. Germline CDR1 is SGHDN and CDR2 is FVKESK. V lost 0 bases to trimming and J lost 4 bases, with 6 bases between them. The CDR3 is made up of 13 amino acids. CDR3 nucleotide sequence: TGTGCCAGCAGCCAAGACTCCCCAGAGACCCAGTACTTC. It codes for CASSQDSPETQYF. Drawing the rest from reference TRBV14 and TRBJ2-5, the complete variable domain is EAGVTQFPSHSVIEKGQTVTLRCDPISGHDNLYWYRRVMGKEIKFLLHFVKESKQDESGMPNNRFLAERTGGTYSTLKVQPAELEDSGVYFCASSQDSPETQYFGPGTRLLVL.

DNA of the CDR3: TGTGCCAGCAGCTCCGCGGGAGGAGCAACTAATGAAAAACTGTTTTTT. Protein sequence: CASSSAGGATNEKLFF. The V call is TRBV7-2, the J call TRBJ1-4; D not resolved. Per the germline V gene, CDR1 is SGHTA and CDR2 is FQGNSA. V was cut by 4 bases and J by 0 bases, with 12 bases left in between. CDR3 length equals 16 residues.

V is TRBV11-3 and J is TRBJ1-4; unclear D gene. The CDR3 contains 16 residues. Germline CDR1 reads SGHNT; CDR2 reads YENEEA. The ends were cut back, 0 bases at V and 5 bases at J, with 13 bases in the middle. The CDR3 nucleotides are TGTGCCAGCAGCTTAGATCGGCAGCCGGACAATGAAAAACTGTTTTTT. Its translation is CASSLDRQPDNEKLFF. Filled out from reference TRBV11-3 and TRBJ1-4, the complete variable domain reads EAGVVQSPRYKIIEKKQPVAFWCNPISGHNTLYWYLQNLGQGPELLIRYENEEAVDDSQLPKDRFSAERLKGVDSTLKIQPAELGDSAVYLCASSLDRQPDNEKLFFGSGTQLSVL.

The V gene is TRBV10-3, the J gene TRBJ1-3; no firm D call. V was clipped by 4 bases and J by 4 bases, with 8 bases between them. Looked up from germline, CDR1 is ENHRY and CDR2 is SYGVKD. The CDR3 contains 13 residues. This CDR3 is CAISGAGGNTIYF. The CDR3 DNA sequence: TGTGCCATCAGTGGGGCAGGCGGAAACACCATATATTTT.

The chain is built from TRBV5-3 and TRBJ2-1; D is unclear. TRBV5-3 is given ORF status, its function remaining uncertain. The CDR3 has 11 amino acids. Trimming stripped 4 bases from V and 13 bases from J, with 12 bases between. The CDR3 is CARSHGPSQFF. The DNA of the CDR3 is TGTGCCAGAAGCCACGGGCCTTCCCAGTTCTTC.

The rearrangement joins TRBV5-1 to TRBJ1-2; 8 positions match TRBD1. Losses at the gene ends were 3 bases for V and 0 bases for J; bases not matched to a gene: 7. Germline V gene lookup returns CDR1 SGHRS and CDR2 YFSETQ. This CDR3 is built from 16 residues. The CDR3 sequence is CASSSLGQETNYGYTF. In DNA, the CDR3 is TGCGCCAGCAGCTCGCTGGGACAGGAAACTAACTATGGCTACACCTTC.

The V and J genes are TRBV7-2 and TRBJ2-4; D may be TRBD1 or TRBD2 (6 bases each). This CDR3 has 16 amino acids. Trimming took 9 bases from V and 0 from J, leaving 18 bases between them. The germline gives CDR1 SGHTA, CDR2 FQGNSA. CDR3 sequence: CASEEGGPIAKNIQYF. In nucleotides, the CDR3 is TGTGCCAGTGAGGAGGGGGGTCCAATAGCCAAAAACATTCAGTACTTC.

The CDR3 spells CASSGTSPDTQYF. CDR3 coding DNA: TGTGCCAGCAGCGGTACTAGTCCAGATACGCAGTATTTT. The genes are TRBV5-5 and TRBJ2-3; D may be TRBD2 (5 bases). The germline CDR1 and CDR2 sequences are SGHKS and YYEKEE (reference sequence). The CDR3 length is 13 residues. Trimming shortened V by 4 bases and J by 4 bases, and 10 bases separated the two germline ends.

The CDR3 spells CASSRLAGETQYF. As DNA, the CDR3 is TGTGCCAGCAGCCGACTAGCGGGAGAGACCCAGTACTTC. The chain uses TRBV4-2 and TRBJ2-5, with TRBD2 matching 10 bases. The CDR3 consists of 13 residues. V trimming: 4 bases; J trimming: 4 bases; junction bases outside the gene matches: 0. From germline, CDR1 is LGHNA and CDR2 YNFKEQ.

The V call is TRBV19, the J call TRBJ1-2, with 9 nucleotides matching TRBD1. Germline assignment: CDR1 LNHDA and CDR2 SQIVND (reference sequence). V lost 6 bases and J lost 1; bases outside the gene matches: 9. This CDR3 contains 16 residues. The DNA of the CDR3 is TGTGCCAGTAGACAAACCGGGACAGGGATTAACTATGGCTACACCTTC. Translating it yields CASRQTGTGINYGYTF.

The chain carries TRBV7-9 and TRBJ1-4; D remains ambiguous. The CDR3 is 16 amino acids. The V end lost 5 bases, the J end lost 0 bases, and 13 bases lay between the germline ends. CDR1 and CDR2 from the germline V gene are SEHNR and FQNEAQ (reference sequence). CDR3 sequence (DNA): TGTGCCAGCAGCCCCCGATCACTCGCAACTAATGAAAAACTGTTTTTT. Its translation is CASSPRSLATNEKLFF.

The rearrangement uses TRBV5-4 and TRBJ2-1; unclear D gene. The CDR3 contains 15 residues. V shed 0 bases and J shed 4 bases, with 11 bases lying between them. Germline CDR1 SGHNT, CDR2 YYREEE (reference sequence). The chain's CDR3 is CASSLVGGLYNEQFF. CDR3 in DNA: TGTGCCAGCAGCTTGGTAGGTGGGCTGTACAATGAGCAGTTCTTC.

The chain uses TRBV10-3 and TRBJ2-7; unclear D gene. Looked up from germline, CDR1 is ENHRY and CDR2 is SYGVKD. V lost 3 bases to trimming and J lost 0 bases, with 9 bases between them. This CDR3 comprises 14 residues. The CDR3 sequence is CAISDRSYSYEQYF. The CDR3 nucleotides read TGTGCCATCAGTGACAGGAGTTACTCCTACGAGCAGTACTTC.

The J gene is TRBJ2-2, the V gene TRBV28; D possibly corresponds to TRBD2 (5 bases). This CDR3 contains 14 residues. Germline assignment: CDR1 MDHEN and CDR2 SYDVKM. Between the trimmed V and J ends, which lost 1 base and 8 bases, there was a span of 11 bases. For the CDR3, the DNA is TGTGCCAGCAGTTTATATGAGGGAGCGGGGGAGCTGTTTTTT. It specifies CASSLYEGAGELFF.

J is TRBJ2-3 and V is TRBV7-6, with a tentative D call TRBD1 (7 bases). This CDR3 comprises 19 residues. CDR1 and CDR2 (germline): SGHVS, FNYEAQ. Trimming removed 5 bases at V and 1 base at J, with 25 bases between. The DNA for the CDR3 is TGTGCCAGCAGCCCCGGAGGGGGCCGGACAATGATCCGCACAGATACGCAGTATTTT. Encoded protein: CASSPGGGRTMIRTDTQYF.

The gene calls are TRBV19 and TRBJ1-1, with TRBD1 matching 8 bases. Germline V lookup: CDR1 LNHDA, CDR2 SQIVND (reference sequence). The J segment lost 2 bases and the V segment lost 3 bases, leaving 11 bases of the junction unmatched. The CDR3 has 17 residues. CDR3 in DNA: TGTGCCAGTAGTATGGCTACCCCCGGGACAGGAAACACTGAAGCTTTCTTT. Amino acid sequence: CASSMATPGTGNTEAFF.

This chain links TRBV18 with TRBJ2-1; D gene uncertain. Germline V gene sequence: CDR1 KGHSH, CDR2 LQKENI. This CDR3 region has 12 residues. Trimming cost V 0 bases and J 7 bases, with 4 bases left between them. The CDR3 region is CASSPPGNEQFF. The DNA of the CDR3 is TGTGCCAGCTCACCACCGGGGAATGAGCAGTTCTTC.